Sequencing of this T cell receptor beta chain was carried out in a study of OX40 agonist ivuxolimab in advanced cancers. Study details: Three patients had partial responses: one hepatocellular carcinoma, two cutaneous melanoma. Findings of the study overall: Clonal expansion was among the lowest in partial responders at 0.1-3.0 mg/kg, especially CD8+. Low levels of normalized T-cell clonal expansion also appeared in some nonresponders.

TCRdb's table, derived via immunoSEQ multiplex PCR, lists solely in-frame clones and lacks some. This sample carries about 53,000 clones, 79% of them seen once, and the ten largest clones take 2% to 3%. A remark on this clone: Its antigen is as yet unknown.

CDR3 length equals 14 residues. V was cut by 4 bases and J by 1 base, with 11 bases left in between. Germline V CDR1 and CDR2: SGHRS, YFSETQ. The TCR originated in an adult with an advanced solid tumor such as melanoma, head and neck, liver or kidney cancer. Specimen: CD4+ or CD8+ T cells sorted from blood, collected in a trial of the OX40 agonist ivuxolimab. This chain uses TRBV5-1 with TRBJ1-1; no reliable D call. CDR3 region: CASSVEQPNTEAFF. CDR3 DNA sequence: TGCGCCAGCAGCGTAGAACAGCCGAACACTGAAGCTTTCTTT.